This TCR delta chain was captured by sequencing in a study of Vδ1+ human thymocytes. Broader study findings: Bulk repertoire data may be misinterpreted because of unexpected Vdelta2 sequences. Thymic TRG and TRD repertoires appeared highly polyclonal. Unlike peripheral blood Vdelta1+ controls, thymic delta-chain sequences included roughly 18% Vdelta2 and few Vdelta3.

RNA was extracted from the cells and then reverse transcribed. Multiplex PCR used pooled V-gene forward primers and a constant-region reverse primer to amplify CDR3s. TCRdb reanalyzed the multiplex PCR reads using CATT. The data hold 45,000 to 75,000 delta-chain clones, with more than 12% observed a single time. This clone was picked up a small number of times. No antigen is known for it. The V gene end was trimmed by 2 bases and the J gene end by 3 bases; junction bases not matched to a gene: 11. The CDR3 length is 18 residues. CDR1 TSWWSYY and CDR2 QGS come from the germline V gene. Sequencing input: Vdelta1+ gamma-delta thymocytes from the thymus. Specified subset: FACS-sorted CD3+ TCRalphabeta- TCRVdelta1+ TCRVdelta2- thymocytes. This sequence joins TRDV1 and TRDJ2; 8 bases are shared with TRDD3. This clonotype was obtained from a girl in the first two years of life who had congenital heart surgery. This chain's CDR3 is CALGEFLKLGGLTAQLFF. CDR3 nucleotide sequence: TGTGCTCTTGGGGAATTTCTAAAACTGGGGGGGCTGACAGCACAACTCTTCTTT.